The 17 T cell receptor beta chains listed next were all sequenced from one sample in a study of blood T cell repertoires in COVID-19. Generated by immunoSEQ multiplex PCR, the TCRdb table keeps only in-frame clones and is missing some. The repertoire holds about 80,000 clones, about 78% seen once, with 15% to 20% in the top ten. Sequencing used peripheral blood. Receptor source: a human donor in a cohort sampled during active COVID-19.

The chain combines TRBV5-1 with TRBJ1-3; a weak D match, TRBD1 (5 bases). The CDR3 extends over 14 amino acids. Germline CDR1 is SGHRS and CDR2 is YFSETQ. Trimming removed 8 bases at V and 2 bases at J, with 14 bases between. CDR3 nucleotides: TGCGCCAGGCCCCCACGGGGGACTGGAAACACCATATATTTT. It yields the protein CARPPRGTGNTIYF.

This clone was seen many times. J is TRBJ2-1 and V is TRBV28, with D uncertain. The CDR3 extends over 11 amino acids. CDR1 MDHEN and CDR2 SYDVKM come from the germline V gene. V gave up 2 bases and J gave up 8 bases, with 4 bases separating them. The CDR3 region is CASSLQDEQFF. The CDR3 DNA reads as TGTGCCAGCAGTTTACAGGATGAGCAGTTCTTC.

The J gene is TRBJ2-7, the V gene TRBV9, with D perhaps TRBD1 (6 bases). With 3 bases removed from V and 0 bases from J, the gap between germline ends came to 10 bases. This CDR3 region has 14 residues. The germline V gene encodes CDR1 SGDLS and CDR2 YYNGEE. The CDR3 sequence is CASSGQVSSYEQYF. DNA of the CDR3: TGTGCCAGCAGCGGACAGGTGTCCTCCTACGAGCAGTACTTC.

The chain joins TRBV28 to TRBJ2-2; 9 bases are shared with TRBD2. V was pared by 2 bases and J by 4 bases, with 5 bases of the junction left unmatched. From germline, CDR1 is MDHEN and CDR2 SYDVKM. The CDR3 is 16 residues long. The CDR3 DNA follows: TGTGCCAGCAGTTTAGGCGGGGGGGCTGCCACCGGGGAGCTGTTTTTT. Translated: CASSLGGGAATGELFF.

This sequence joins TRBV7-6 and TRBJ2-5; 9 positions agree with TRBD2. Per the germline V gene, CDR1 is SGHVS and CDR2 is FNYEAQ. The CDR3 consists of 17 residues. V trimming: 5 bases; J trimming: 2 bases; junction bases outside the gene matches: 12. CDR3 region: CASSRASGARIQETQYF. The DNA of the CDR3 is TGTGCCAGCAGCCGCGCTAGCGGGGCCCGAATACAAGAGACCCAGTACTTC.

The CDR3 bases are TGTGCCACCAGTGATTCCCGGGGGGACGGAGATACGCAGTATTTT. It codes for CATSDSRGDGDTQYF. The chain recombines TRBV24-1 with TRBJ2-3, with 7 positions matching TRBD2. V shed 2 bases and J 5 bases; nucleotides not matched to a gene: 6. This CDR3 is 15 amino acids long. The germline V gene has CDR1 KGHDR and CDR2 SFDVKD.

This chain links TRBV5-4 with TRBJ1-1; TRBD1 matches at 8 bases. V lost 5 bases and J lost 0; bases outside the gene matches: 6. From germline, CDR1 is SGHNT and CDR2 YYREEE (reference sequence). This CDR3 comprises 15 residues. The CDR3 coding sequence is TGTGCCAGCAGAACCGGACAGGGACTGAACACTGAAGCTTTCTTT. Amino acid sequence: CASRTGQGLNTEAFF.

V usage is TRBV4-1 and J usage is TRBJ1-3; D uncertain. V gave up 0 bases and J gave up 5 bases, with 11 bases separating them. CDR1 is MGHRA and CDR2 is YSYEKL in the germline V gene. The CDR3 has 15 residues. The CDR3 DNA reads TGCGCCAGCAGCCAAGATCCCAGGTCCAGAAACACCATATATTTT. It specifies CASSQDPRSRNTIYF.

The rearrangement links TRBV6-5 to TRBJ2-2; a possible D gene is TRBD2 (6 bases). Trimming removed 7 bases at V and 6 bases at J, with 15 bases between. Germline CDR1 and CDR2: MNHEY and SVGAGI. CDR3 length: 14 residues. CDR3 bases: TGTGCCAGCACAGGGAGGCCCAGGGCCGGGGAGCTGTTTTTT. This codes for CASTGRPRAGELFF.

This clone was observed a handful of times. The V gene is TRBV7-8, the J gene TRBJ1-5; D remains ambiguous. The CDR3 extends over 12 amino acids. Germline V gives CDR1 SGHVS, CDR2 FQNEAQ. V gave up 8 bases and J gave up 6 bases, with 11 bases separating them. The CDR3 loop reads CASSEEAQPQHF. Written as DNA, the CDR3 is TGTGCCAGCTCGGAGGAGGCTCAGCCCCAGCATTTT.

This rearrangement joins TRBV7-2 to TRBJ1-6, with 7 bases that match TRBD1. Germline loops: CDR1 SGHTA, CDR2 FQGNSA. This CDR3 has 16 amino acids. The ends lost 5 bases at V and 6 bases at J; junction bases unmatched: 10. DNA for the CDR3: TGTGCCAGCAGCCTGGACAGGTCGCCGCTTAATTCACCCCTCCACTTT. It is translated as CASSLDRSPLNSPLHF.

This chain uses TRBV10-2 with TRBJ1-5; D uncertain. This CDR3 region has 13 residues. Trimming left V 6 bases short and J 6 bases short, with 12 bases between. Germline CDR1 is WSHSY and CDR2 is SAAADI. The CDR3 loop reads CASRPGLLQPQHF. The CDR3 region has the DNA TGCGCCAGCAGACCCGGACTACTTCAGCCCCAGCATTTT.

V usage is TRBV5-1 and J usage is TRBJ2-7; D is possibly TRBD2 (5 bases). The CDR3 sequence is 13 residues long. Germline assignment: CDR1 SGHRS and CDR2 YFSETQ. The V end was cut by 0 bases, the J end by 5 bases, with 9 bases between. The CDR3 protein is CASSLVYGNEQYF. For the CDR3, the DNA is TGCGCCAGCAGCTTGGTATACGGGAACGAGCAGTACTTC.

The V call is TRBV5-1, the J call TRBJ2-2; a weak D match, TRBD2 (6 bases). Per germline, CDR1 SGHRS and CDR2 YFSETQ. The CDR3 contains 14 residues. The V gene lost 9 bases and the J gene lost 3 bases, with 15 bases spanning the gap. The CDR3: CATRGVADTGELFF. The CDR3 DNA follows: TGCGCCACCAGAGGGGTAGCGGACACCGGGGAGCTGTTTTTT.

The J gene is TRBJ2-3, the V gene TRBV6-2 or TRBV6-3; TRBD2 is a possible D gene (5 bases). The V gene lost 3 bases and the J gene lost 0 bases, with 22 bases spanning the gap. Per the germline V gene, CDR1 is MNHEY and CDR2 is SVGEGT. The length of the CDR3 is 19 residues. The CDR3 loop is CASSYRSVGIFTSTDTQYF. CDR3 nucleotide sequence: TGTGCCAGCAGTTATAGGTCTGTCGGGATTTTTACTAGCACAGATACGCAGTATTTT.

V usage is TRBV6-6 and J usage is TRBJ2-5; 7 nucleotides line up with TRBD2. Germline trimming cut 11 bases from V and 2 bases from J; bases unmatched to any gene: 8. There are 13 residues in the CDR3. The germline V gene encodes CDR1 MNHNY and CDR2 SVGAGI (reference sequence). In nucleotides, the CDR3 is TGTGCCGGTAGACTAGCCGAACAAGAGACCCAGTACTTC. Amino acid sequence: CAGRLAEQETQYF.

This rearrangement joins TRBV2 to TRBJ2-2; TRBD2 is a possible D gene (5 bases). Germline values: CDR1 SNHLY, CDR2 FYNNEI. V was trimmed by 7 bases and J by 7 bases, leaving 10 bases between them. There are 12 residues in the CDR3. The chain's CDR3 is CASTGFDGELFF. The CDR3 bases are TGTGCCAGCACGGGATTTGACGGGGAGCTGTTTTTT.